Below, 24 T cell receptor beta chains from the same sample are listed, as sequenced in a study of blood T cell repertoires in COVID-19. TCRdb's copy holds only in-frame clones and misses some; the assay was immunoSEQ multiplex PCR. The sample shows 350,000 to 400,000 clones, roughly 91% of them seen only once. The specimen sequenced was PBMCs or T cells enriched from blood (not recorded which). The source of these receptors is a woman in her thirties who had recovered from COVID-19.

The rearrangement joins TRBV11-2 to TRBJ2-4, with D perhaps matching TRBD1 (5 bases). V was cut by 1 base and J by 8 bases, with 18 bases left in between. Germline CDR1 is SGHAT and CDR2 is FQNNGV. The CDR3 has 16 residues. The CDR3 DNA is TGTGCCAGCAGCTTAGCTGGGGCAGGCCCGAGCGACATTCAGTACTTC. Encoded protein: CASSLAGAGPSDIQYF. Drawing the rest from reference TRBV11-2 and TRBJ2-4, the complete variable domain is EAGVAQSPRYKIIEKRQSVAFWCNPISGHATLYWYQQILGQGPKLLIQFQNNGVVDDSQLPKDRFSAERLKGVDSTLKIQPAKLEDSAVYLCASSLAGAGPSDIQYFGAGTRLSVL.

The CDR3 here is CASSERVRRENTIYF. DNA of the CDR3: TGTGCCAGCAGTGAACGGGTCAGGAGGGAAAACACCATATATTTT. V and J are TRBV2 and TRBJ1-3; D is uncertain. Trimming cost V 2 bases and J 6 bases, with 14 bases left between them. Looked up from germline, CDR1 is SNHLY and CDR2 is FYNNEI. This CDR3 is 15 amino acids long.

This chain joins TRBV4-2 and TRBJ2-3; TRBD2 aligns across 7 bases. With V trimmed by 4 bases and J by 6 bases, 13 bases remained unmatched. This CDR3 has 16 residues. Germline values: CDR1 LGHNA, CDR2 YNFKEQ. This CDR3 is CASSRSLAEELDTQYF. CDR3 DNA: TGTGCCAGCAGCCGATCCCTAGCGGAGGAGTTGGATACGCAGTATTTT.

V gene TRBV5-4 combines with J gene TRBJ1-5; D possibly corresponds to TRBD1 (5 bases). The CDR3 spans 15 residues. The V and J ends lost 0 bases and 3 bases respectively, with 10 bases between them. Germline CDR1 and CDR2: SGHNT and YYREEE (reference sequence). The CDR3 reads CASSLGAGLNQPQHF. DNA of the CDR3: TGTGCCAGCAGCTTGGGGGCGGGGCTCAATCAGCCCCAGCATTTT.

The rearrangement joins TRBV5-1 to TRBJ2-7; 16 positions match TRBD2. This CDR3 has 17 residues. The V and J ends lost 3 bases and 5 bases, in that order; junction bases with no gene match: 8. Germline assignment: CDR1 SGHRS and CDR2 YFSETQ. The CDR3 region has the DNA TGCGCCAGCAGCTCGGGACTAGCGGGAGGGCCAGGCCACGAGCAGTACTTC. Protein: CASSSGLAGGPGHEQYF.

This clone was counted between two and nine times. The J gene is TRBJ1-3, the V gene TRBV6-2 or TRBV6-3; D is perhaps TRBD1 (6 bases). CDR3 length: 16 residues. Looked up from germline, CDR1 is MNHEY and CDR2 is SVGEGT. The V end lost 6 bases, the J end lost 0 bases, and 15 bases lay between the germline ends. CDR3 loop: CASSEQGAGSGNTIYF. The CDR3 region has the DNA TGTGCCAGCAGCGAACAGGGAGCTGGCTCTGGAAACACCATATATTTT.

The chain combines TRBV4-1 with TRBJ2-5, with 11 bases that match TRBD2. Trimming removed 1 base from V and 5 bases from J; junction bases left unmatched: 6. Germline loops: CDR1 MGHRA, CDR2 YSYEKL. This CDR3 comprises 16 residues. The CDR3 DNA reads as TGCGCCAGCAGCCAAGTGGTAGCGGGAGGGCCGGAGACCCAGTACTTC. It codes for CASSQVVAGGPETQYF.

DNA for the CDR3: TGTGCCAGCCTCCCCGGGACTAGTCTTCACGGTTACTACAATGAGCAGTTCTTC. It encodes CASLPGTSLHGYYNEQFF. The V and J genes are TRBV2 and TRBJ2-1, with TRBD2 matching 8 bases. With 8 bases clipped from V and 3 bases from J, the junction kept 18 bases outside the gene matches. The CDR3 has 18 amino acids. Germline lookup yields CDR1 SNHLY and CDR2 FYNNEI. Drawing the rest from reference TRBV2 and TRBJ2-1, the complete variable domain is EPEVTQTPSHQVTQMGQEVILRCVPISNHLYFYWYRQILGQKVEFLVSFYNNEISEKSEIFDDQFSVERPDGSNFTLKIRSTKLEDSAMYFCASLPGTSLHGYYNEQFFGPGTRLTVL.

This clone appeared a single time. The chain employs TRBV12-3 or TRBV12-4 and TRBJ1-2, with unresolved D. The length of the CDR3 is 12 residues. Trimming took 5 bases from V and 5 from J, leaving 9 bases between them. The CDR3: CASSATNYGYTF. The CDR3 coding sequence is TGTGCCAGCAGTGCGACAAATTATGGCTACACCTTC.

This chain joins TRBV13 and TRBJ1-2; D gene uncertain. V lost 2 bases, J lost 3 bases, and 4 bases lay in between. This CDR3 region has 12 residues. Germline CDR1 and CDR2: PRHDT and FYEKMQ (reference sequence). The CDR3 DNA reads TGTGCCAGCAGCTTACACTACTATGGCTACACCTTC. As protein: CASSLHYYGYTF.

This sequence joins TRBV19 and TRBJ1-1, with unresolved D. The CDR3 has 16 residues. The V and J ends lost 3 bases and 0 bases respectively, with 14 bases between them. The germline V gene encodes CDR1 LNHDA and CDR2 SQIVND (reference sequence). The CDR3 DNA is TGTGCCAGTAGTATCTGGAGCGAGACGGTGAACACTGAAGCTTTCTTT. Protein sequence: CASSIWSETVNTEAFF.

V and J are TRBV10-2 and TRBJ2-2; D is ambiguous. Trimming took off 0 bases at V and 9 bases at J, with 8 bases between the two ends. CDR1 and CDR2 from the germline V gene are WSHSY and SAAADI. The length of the CDR3 is 13 residues. The CDR3 DNA sequence: TGCGCCAGCAGTGAGTCAGAGTCACGGGAGCTGTTTTTT. It translates to CASSESESRELFF.

V is TRBV18 and J is TRBJ2-3; TRBD2 aligns across 8 bases. The germline V gene has CDR1 KGHSH and CDR2 LQKENI. After removal of 10 bases from V and 1 base from J, the junction contained 1 base not matched to a gene. The CDR3 runs 12 residues. The CDR3 sequence: CATGRGTDTQYF. The DNA of the CDR3 is TGTGCCACCGGGAGGGGCACAGATACGCAGTATTTT.

This clone has a single count. The chain carries TRBV7-3 and TRBJ2-2; 12 nucleotides align to TRBD1. V lost 0 bases and J lost 4; bases outside the gene matches: 6. The CDR3 is 18 residues long. Germline assignment: CDR1 SGHTA and CDR2 FQGTGA. The CDR3 spells CASSLTGQGAPGTGELFF. CDR3 DNA sequence: TGTGCCAGCAGCTTAACGGGACAGGGGGCCCCGGGCACCGGGGAGCTGTTTTTT.

This chain uses TRBV29-1 with TRBJ1-3; 10 bases agree with TRBD1. J was trimmed by 2 bases and V by 7 bases; bases with no gene match: 2. This CDR3 has 13 residues. From germline, CDR1 is SQVTM and CDR2 ANQGSEA. CDR3 coding DNA: TGCAGCGCCGGGACAGGGGCTGGAAACACCATATATTTT. Its translation is CSAGTGAGNTIYF.

The chain couples TRBV12-3 or TRBV12-4 to TRBJ2-7; D may be TRBD2 (6 bases). CDR3 length equals 13 residues. The V and J ends lost 6 bases and 2 bases respectively, with 11 bases between them. CDR3 coding DNA: TGTGCCAGCAGATCCGGGAGCACCTACGAGCAGTACTTC. Amino acids: CASRSGSTYEQYF.

The V and J genes are TRBV7-2 and TRBJ1-2; a possible D gene is TRBD1 (5 bases). The length of the CDR3 is 15 residues. V was trimmed by 0 bases and J by 4 bases, leaving 12 bases between them. CDR1 and CDR2 from the germline V gene are SGHTA and FQGNSA. CDR3 amino acids: CASSLAMGTGYGYTF. CDR3 nucleotides: TGTGCCAGCAGCTTAGCTATGGGTACAGGCTATGGCTACACCTTC.

This rearrangement joins TRBV28 to TRBJ1-1, with D tentatively TRBD1 (5 bases). The germline CDR1 and CDR2 sequences are MDHEN and SYDVKM. This CDR3 is built from 14 residues. The V gene lost 6 bases and the J gene lost 1 base, with 12 bases spanning the gap. CDR3 residues: CASRTGTQNTEAFF. The CDR3 nucleotides are TGTGCCAGCAGAACCGGGACTCAGAACACTGAAGCTTTCTTT.

The chain carries TRBV6-2 or TRBV6-3 and TRBJ1-2; D is unclear. Trimming removed 2 bases at V and 4 bases at J, with 8 bases between. The CDR3 has 13 residues. The germline V gene has CDR1 MNHEY and CDR2 SVGEGT. The CDR3 spells CASSYLRSYGYTF. CDR3 bases: TGTGCCAGCAGTTACCTCAGAAGCTATGGCTACACCTTC.

CDR3: CATGTEDYGYTF. The CDR3 DNA reads as TGTGCCACAGGAACGGAGGACTATGGCTACACCTTC. The chain has TRBV3-1 (or the pseudogene TRBV3-2) and TRBJ1-2; unclear D gene. Looked up from germline, CDR1 is LGHDT and CDR2 is YNNKEL (reference sequence). This CDR3 region has 12 residues. Trimming left V 10 bases short and J 3 bases short, with 12 bases between.

The chain carries TRBV4-2 and TRBJ2-6; TRBD2 aligns across 9 bases. The CDR3 runs to 17 residues. Germline V gives CDR1 LGHNA, CDR2 YNFKEQ. Germline trimming cut 1 base from V and 1 base from J; bases unmatched to any gene: 2. This CDR3 is CASSQGGGASGANVLTF. The DNA for the CDR3 is TGTGCCAGCAGCCAAGGCGGGGGGGCGTCTGGGGCCAACGTCCTGACTTTC.

J is TRBJ2-1 and V is TRBV24-1; perhaps TRBD1 as D (6 bases). The V gene's germline CDR1 is KGHDR and CDR2 SFDVKD. V lost 4 bases and J 4 bases, leaving 13 bases between the germline ends. The CDR3 extends over 15 amino acids. The DNA of the CDR3 is TGTGCCACCAGTGACCCGGACAGCCTTTACAATGAGCAGTTCTTC. It is translated as CATSDPDSLYNEQFF.

V gene TRBV2 combines with J gene TRBJ1-1; D is uncertain. Germline V gives CDR1 SNHLY, CDR2 FYNNEI. The V and J ends lost 5 bases and 1 base respectively, with 11 bases between them. The CDR3 contains 14 residues. In DNA form, the CDR3 reads TGTGCCAGCAGTTCGCGGGCTGGGAACACTGAAGCTTTCTTT. This sequence encodes CASSSRAGNTEAFF.

The chain uses TRBV9 and TRBJ1-2; D is undetermined. The V end was cut by 0 bases, the J end by 4 bases, with 10 bases between. CDR3 size: 14 residues. Germline-derived CDR1 and CDR2 are SGDLS and YYNGEE. This CDR3 reads CASSVGETGYGYTF. The CDR3 DNA reads TGTGCCAGCAGCGTAGGAGAAACGGGCTATGGCTACACCTTC.